This T cell receptor beta chain is drawn from a study of cytomegalovirus exposure and HLA in healthy donors. The CDR3 consists of 14 residues. Between the trimmed V and J ends, which lost 2 bases and 2 bases, there was a span of 10 bases. Germline V gene lookup returns CDR1 SGHVS and CDR2 FQNEAQ. Researchers ran the PCR with 60 Vbeta and 13 Jbeta primers. Generated by immunoSEQ multiplex PCR, the TCRdb table keeps only in-frame clones and is missing some. This table has 180,000 or so clones, under 9.5% appearing once. Whole-study results and caveats: Several of the most significant clusters were apparently associated with common viral pathogens in a later analysis. A later look showed TCR association rates differing by HLA locus, highest for DRB1 and lowest for HLA-C.

Worth noting for this clone: Its antigen is not known.

The rearrangement links TRBV7-8 to TRBJ2-7; D may be TRBD1 (6 bases). The sequenced material came from PBMCs. This sequence was found in a woman aged 25 to 45 in good health and CMV-seropositive. The CDR3 nucleotides read TGTGCCAGCAGCTTAACAGGGCCCCCCTACGAGCAGTACTTC. As protein: CASSLTGPPYEQYF.